This is a list of T cell receptor beta chains from one sample in a study of shared clonotypes between healthy human individuals. Some clones are missing from TCRdb's copy, which holds only in-frame ones; the method was immunoSEQ multiplex PCR. Of over 2 million clones listed, around 92% were seen once; the top ten hold 0.37%. Sequencing was performed on naive CD4+ T cells from PBMCs. Source of these receptors: a man younger than 30 in good health. Some clones in this sample may be carry-over from other donors' samples. Both conserved end residues are part of each CDR3. Fields, in order: CDR3 length, V gene, clone size, CDR3 protein. Expanded clones get a size class; other rows say once, few or many, or leave the size out.

>15|TRBV7-9|once
CASSRITQGAGGYTF
>13|TRBV30|NA
CAWSRQVQETQYF
>17|TRBV7-3|NA
CASSPTAGVPGANVLTF
>13|TRBV7-2|NA
CASSLWTNTEAFF
>14|TRBV6-5|NA
CASSYRGLNYGYTF
>13|TRBV29-1|NA
CSVETQGGYGYTF
>14|TRBV6-1|NA
CASRRDSYSYEQYF
>15|TRBV15|NA
CATSSGLAKHNEQFF
>15|TRBV18|NA
CASSPPSSGYYEQYF
>15|TRBV11-3|NA
CASSAGFGSTDTQYF
>15|TRBV7-9|NA
CASSLASGRADTQYF
>16|TRBV27|NA
CASSAKLAGVYNEQFF
>17|TRBV4-3|once
CASSQDPRLRMNTEAFF
>16|TRBV11-2|NA
CASSSGSSGSFNEQFF
>14|TRBV15|NA
CATSREYRDYGYTF
>15|TRBV6-4|NA
CASSPLAGSYNEQFF
>15|TRBV28|NA
CASSSPAHSYNEQFF
>16|TRBV2|NA
CASSDGSRGLGYGYTF
>14|TRBV4-1|NA
CASSQEGQGYGYTF
>13|TRBV2|NA
CASRRGGVGEQYF
>14|TRBV14|NA
CASSRNIKSYEQYF
>20|TRBV5-1|NA
CASSLSRSGTSGRARDEQYF
>14|TRBV29-1|NA
CSVGFEALHYEQYF
>17|TRBV5-1|NA
CASAPRGHRGTTGELFF
>16|TRBV11-3|once
CASSPFLSPQENIQYF
>14|TRBV7-9|NA
CASSLGLAQETQYF
>13|TRBV18|NA
CASSPTTVGELFF
>16|TRBV5-4|NA
CASSPTGTLGGETQYF
>14|TRBV5-1|NA
CASSWGTGQETQYF
>15|TRBV19|NA
CASSSLGSGGQPQHF
>16|TRBV5-1|NA
CASSLLAEKNTGELFF
>14|TRBV9|once
CASSAQGAGNEQFF
>18|TRBV28|NA
CASSPEGGSLMTNEKLFF
>13|TRBV29-1|NA
CSVGRVGDTEAFF
>16|TRBV5-4|NA
CASSLGPGTSEETQYF
>13|TRBV7-2|NA
CASSSRTENIQYF
>16|TRBV4-1|NA
CASSQGSSGMGETQYF
>14|TRBV28|NA
CASSLSPGNQPQHF
>14|TRBV29-1|NA
CSVGRRAGEGEQYF
>18|TRBV5-1|NA
CASSRWKTSGSSYNEQFF